This T cell receptor (beta chain) derives from a study of cytomegalovirus exposure and HLA in healthy donors. Overall study results and limits: Relative to the approximately 700-donor mean, N-insertions were reportedly fewer in an Asian-associated ancestry cluster in a later analysis. Rare TCR sequences predominated, though certain public TCRs were found in many donors.

60 Vbeta and 13 Jbeta primers were used in PCR. The assay was immunoSEQ multiplex PCR, and TCRdb's table has in-frame clones only and misses some. The sample data list roughly 140,000 clones. Comment on this clone: Its antigen remains unidentified.

CDR1 is SGHTA and CDR2 is FQGNSA in the germline V gene. This CDR3 has 12 amino acids. Trimming removed 5 bases from V and 8 bases from J, with 12 bases in between. The genes are TRBV7-2 and TRBJ1-1, with TRBD1 as a possible D gene (6 bases). This receptor was obtained from a male donor in good health and CMV-seronegative. The sequenced sample consisted of PBMCs. For the CDR3, the DNA is TGTGCCAGCAGCCTTACCGGGACAGAAGCTTTCTTT. This translates into CASSLTGTEAFF.